Sequencing of this T cell receptor beta chain was carried out in a study of CD8+CD57+ T cells in acquired aplastic anemia. This CDR3 region has 16 residues. Germline loops: CDR1 SGHRS, CDR2 YFSETQ. V was pared by 3 bases and J by 0 bases, with 16 bases between. Patients who underwent sequencing had shown CD8+CD57+ cell expansion by flow cytometry. At the time of blood sampling, patients had not yet received any therapy. It was genomic DNA that served as the template for profiling TCR beta VDJ and CDR3. TCRdb processed the reads anew with MiXCR; each CDR3 protein has one entry. The sample shows around 160,000 distinct CDR3 sequences, more than 45% of them seen only once.

The TCR was taken from a human donor with aplastic anemia. V and J are TRBV5-1 and TRBJ2-7; maybe TRBD2 (6 bases). The sample was sorted CD4+, CD8+, or CD8+CD57+ T cells (not recorded which) from PBMCs. CDR3: CASSWGVGSSSYEQYF. The CDR3 nucleotides read TGCGCCAGCAGCTGGGGGGTGGGCAGCAGCTCCTACGAGCAGTACTTC.